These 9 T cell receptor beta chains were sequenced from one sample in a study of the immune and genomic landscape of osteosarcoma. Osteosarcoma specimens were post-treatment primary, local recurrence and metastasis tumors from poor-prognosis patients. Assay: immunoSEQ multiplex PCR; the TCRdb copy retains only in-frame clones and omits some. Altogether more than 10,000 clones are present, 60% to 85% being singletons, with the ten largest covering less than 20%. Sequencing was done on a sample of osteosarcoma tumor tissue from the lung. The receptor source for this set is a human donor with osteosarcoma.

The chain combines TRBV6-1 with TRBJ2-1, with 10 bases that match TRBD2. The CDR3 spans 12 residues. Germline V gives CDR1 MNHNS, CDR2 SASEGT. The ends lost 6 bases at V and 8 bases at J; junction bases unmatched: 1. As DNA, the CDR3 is TGTGCCAGCAGCGGGACTAGCGATGAGCAGTTCTTC. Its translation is CASSGTSDEQFF.

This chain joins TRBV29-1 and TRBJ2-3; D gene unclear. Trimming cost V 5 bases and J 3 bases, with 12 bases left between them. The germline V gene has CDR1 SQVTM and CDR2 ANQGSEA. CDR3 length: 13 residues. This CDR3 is CSVSGADTDTQYF. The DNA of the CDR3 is TGCAGCGTTTCCGGAGCAGATACAGATACGCAGTATTTT.

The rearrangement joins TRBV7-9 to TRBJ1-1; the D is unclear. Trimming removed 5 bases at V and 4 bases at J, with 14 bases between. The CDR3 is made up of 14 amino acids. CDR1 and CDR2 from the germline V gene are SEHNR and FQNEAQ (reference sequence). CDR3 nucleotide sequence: TGTGCCAGCAGCGTGGAGACCCGGGGCACTGAAGCTTTCTTT. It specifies CASSVETRGTEAFF.

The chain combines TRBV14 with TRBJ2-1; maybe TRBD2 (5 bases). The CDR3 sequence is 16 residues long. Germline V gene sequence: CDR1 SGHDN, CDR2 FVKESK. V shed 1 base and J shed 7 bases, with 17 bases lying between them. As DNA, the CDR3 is TGTGCCAGCAGCCAAGGGACTCCGGGGTTTGATAATGAGCAGTTCTTC. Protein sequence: CASSQGTPGFDNEQFF.

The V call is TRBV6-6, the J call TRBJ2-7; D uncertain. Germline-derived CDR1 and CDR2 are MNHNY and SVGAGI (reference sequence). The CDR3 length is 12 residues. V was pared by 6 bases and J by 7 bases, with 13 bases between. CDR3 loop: CASSQGLGEQYF. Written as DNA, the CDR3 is TGTGCCAGCAGCCAAGGGTTGGGGGAGCAGTACTTC.

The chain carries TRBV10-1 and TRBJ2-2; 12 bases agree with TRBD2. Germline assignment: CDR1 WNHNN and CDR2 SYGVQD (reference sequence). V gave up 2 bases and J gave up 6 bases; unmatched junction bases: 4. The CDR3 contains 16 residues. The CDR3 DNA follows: TGCGCCAGCAGTGAGGGACTAGCGGGAAAAGCCGGGGAGCTGTTTTTT. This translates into CASSEGLAGKAGELFF.

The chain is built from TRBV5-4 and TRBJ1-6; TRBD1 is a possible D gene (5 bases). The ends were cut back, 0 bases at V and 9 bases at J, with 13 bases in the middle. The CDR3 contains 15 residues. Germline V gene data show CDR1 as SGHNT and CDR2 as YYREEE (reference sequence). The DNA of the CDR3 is TGTGCCAGCAGCTTGGAGGGCAGGGTGGCTTCACCCCTCCACTTT. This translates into CASSLEGRVASPLHF.

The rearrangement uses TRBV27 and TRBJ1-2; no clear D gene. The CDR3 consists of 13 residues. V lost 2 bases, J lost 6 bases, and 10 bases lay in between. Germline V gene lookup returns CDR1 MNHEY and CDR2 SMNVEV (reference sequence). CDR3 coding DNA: TGTGCCAGCAGTTTAATTGCGGAAGATGGCTACACCTTC. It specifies CASSLIAEDGYTF.

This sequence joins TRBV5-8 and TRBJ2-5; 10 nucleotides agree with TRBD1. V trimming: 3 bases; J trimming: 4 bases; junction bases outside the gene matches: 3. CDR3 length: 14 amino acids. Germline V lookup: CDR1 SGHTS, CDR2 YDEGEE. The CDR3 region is CASSWDRGTETQYF. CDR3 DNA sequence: TGTGCCAGCAGCTGGGACAGGGGAACAGAGACCCAGTACTTC.